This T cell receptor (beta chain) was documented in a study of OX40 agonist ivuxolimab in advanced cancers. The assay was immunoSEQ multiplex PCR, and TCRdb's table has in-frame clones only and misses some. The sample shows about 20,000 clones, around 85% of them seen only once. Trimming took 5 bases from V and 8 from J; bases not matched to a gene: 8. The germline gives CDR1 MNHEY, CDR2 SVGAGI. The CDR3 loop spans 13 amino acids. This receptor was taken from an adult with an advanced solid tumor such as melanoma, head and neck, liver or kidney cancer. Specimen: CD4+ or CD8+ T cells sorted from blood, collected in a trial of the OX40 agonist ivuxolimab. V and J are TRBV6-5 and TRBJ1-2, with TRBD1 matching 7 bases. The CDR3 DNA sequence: TGTGCCAGCAGTCCCTCAGGGGGTCGAGGCTACACCTTC. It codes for CASSPSGGRGYTF.